Presented here are 14 T cell receptor beta chains from one specimen sequenced in a study of blood T cells in healthy people across ages. Alongside a J-beta primer mix, a sample-barcoded 5' primer served in a second PCR lasting about 7 to 12 cycles. TCRdb reprocessed the 5' RACE reads via MiXCR and lists one record per CDR3 protein. This sample has some 700,000 distinct CDR3 sequences, with about a fifth found just once. Sequencing was done on a sample of blood. Receptor source: an older man in good health.

The V and J genes are TRBV7-2 and TRBJ1-2; 11 nucleotides line up with TRBD1. Germline V gene lookup returns CDR1 SGHTA and CDR2 FQGNSA. This CDR3 has 13 residues. J was trimmed by 4 bases and V by 10 bases; bases with no gene match: 5. CDR3 DNA sequence: TGTGCCACCGGACAGGGGGCTGTCTATGGCTACACCTTC. Residues: CATGQGAVYGYTF. Full variable domain (outside the CDR3, taken from reference TRBV7-2 and TRBJ1-2): GAGVSQSPSNKVTEKGKDVELRCDPISGHTALYWYRQSLGQGLEFLIYFQGNSAPDKSGLPSDRFSAERTGGSVSTLTIQRTQQEDSAVYLCATGQGAVYGYTFGSGTRLTVV.

This clonotype has more than one count but fewer than ten. J is TRBJ2-7 and V is TRBV11-2, with 7 bases identical to TRBD1. Trimming cost V 6 bases and J 4 bases; bases outside gene matches: 6. Germline loops: CDR1 SGHAT, CDR2 FQNNGV. This CDR3 region has 13 residues. Here the CDR3 reads CASRQHRGYEQYF. CDR3 nucleotides: TGTGCCAGCAGACAACACAGGGGATACGAGCAGTACTTC.

The sample holds a few counts of this clonotype. For the CDR3, the DNA is TGCGCCAGCAGCCCAGAGCGAATCTACGAGCAGTACTTC. Its translation is CASSPERIYEQYF. The J gene is TRBJ2-7, the V gene TRBV5-1; D not certain. This CDR3 has 13 amino acids. Germline CDR1 is SGHRS and CDR2 is YFSETQ. Trimming took 4 bases from V and 3 from J, leaving 11 bases between them.

V gene TRBV5-1 combines with J gene TRBJ2-5; tentative D call: TRBD2 (6 bases). The CDR3 is made up of 16 amino acids. With 2 bases removed from V and 2 bases from J, the gap between germline ends came to 16 bases. CDR1 is SGHRS and CDR2 is YFSETQ in the germline V gene. The CDR3 loop reads CASSFEGSGVQETQYF. CDR3 bases: TGCGCCAGCAGCTTCGAGGGTAGCGGCGTACAAGAGACCCAGTACTTC.

V gene TRBV3-1 combines with J gene TRBJ2-1, with 9 nucleotides matching TRBD2. V lost 4 bases and J lost 3; bases outside the gene matches: 7. CDR1 and CDR2 from the germline V gene are LGHDT and YNNKEL (reference sequence). The CDR3 runs to 16 residues. CDR3 sequence reads: CASSPFAGGLYNEQFF. CDR3 nucleotides: TGTGCCAGCAGCCCCTTCGCGGGGGGGCTCTACAATGAGCAGTTCTTC.

The chain recombines TRBV3-1 with TRBJ2-5; D call uncertain. The assigned J gene may be wrong: the sequence end matches TRBJ2-1 better. The CDR3 runs to 12 residues. CDR1 LGHDT and CDR2 YNNKEL come from the germline V gene (reference sequence). This CDR3 reads CASSPRINEQFF. The CDR3 DNA follows: TGTGCCAGCAGCCCCCGGATCAATGAGCAGTTCTTC.

Concerning this clonotype: Sequence at one end of the junction differs from germline and may be a read error. The chain combines TRBV7-9 with TRBJ2-6; a weak D match, TRBD1 (5 bases). Germline CDR1 SEHNR, CDR2 FQNEAQ (reference sequence). There are 16 residues in the CDR3. CDR3 sequence (DNA): TGTGCCAGCAGGGATGACGGCAACTCTGGGGCCAACGTCCCGACTTTC. It specifies CASRDDGNSGANVPTF. The full variable domain, completed using reference TRBV7-9 and TRBJ2-6, is DTGVSQNPRHKITKRGQNVTFRCDPISEHNRLYWYRQTLGQGPEFLTYFQNEAQLEKSRLLSDRFSAERPKGSFSTLEIQRTEQGDSAMYLCASRDDGNSGANVPTFGAGSRLTVL.

This clonotype was counted between two and nine times. The V and J genes are TRBV12-3 or TRBV12-4 and TRBJ2-6; D perhaps matches TRBD1 (6 bases). The ends were cut back, 8 bases at V and 0 bases at J, with 14 bases in the middle. The CDR3 has 16 residues. Written as DNA, the CDR3 is TGTGCCAGCGTGATGGACAGACGCTCTGGGGCCAACGTCCTGACTTTC. It is translated as CASVMDRRSGANVLTF.

This chain uses TRBV12-3 or TRBV12-4 with TRBJ2-3, with 10 nucleotides matching TRBD2. The CDR3 is made up of 16 amino acids. The trim removed 3 bases at V and 0 bases at J, leaving 3 bases unmatched. This CDR3 is CASSFTSGTSTDTQYF. In DNA form, the CDR3 reads TGTGCCAGCAGTTTTACTAGCGGGACTAGCACAGATACGCAGTATTTT.

This chain connects TRBV20-1 to TRBJ2-1; the D is unclear. The germline V and J ends were trimmed by 6 bases and 8 bases, with 11 bases remaining between them. In germline, CDR1 is DFQATT, CDR2 SNEGSKA (reference sequence). This CDR3 has 11 residues. The CDR3 loop is CSAEPVHEQFF. In DNA, the CDR3 is TGCAGTGCAGAGCCCGTCCATGAGCAGTTCTTC.

This clonotype occurred a few times. The CDR3 sequence is CASSRDRDVGNTQYF. CDR3 DNA: TGTGCCAGCAGCCGGGACAGGGATGTTGGAAATACGCAGTATTTT. The chain joins TRBV3-1 to TRBJ2-3, with 9 positions matching TRBD1. Trimming took 4 bases from V and 7 from J; bases not matched to a gene: 9. The CDR3 loop spans 15 amino acids. Germline V gene sequence: CDR1 LGHDT, CDR2 YNNKEL (reference sequence).

This clonotype occurred once. A much larger clone differs from this one at a single base, so this may be a read error. The chain carries TRBV9 and TRBJ2-4; TRBD1 agrees at 11 bases. The CDR3 covers 16 residues. In germline, CDR1 is SGDLS, CDR2 YYNGEE. Here the CDR3 reads CASSISGQGAKNIPYF. CDR3 nucleotides: TGTGCCAGCAGCATCTCAGGACAGGGGGCCAAAAACATTCCGTACTTC. The entire variable domain, with the rest obtained from reference TRBV9 and TRBJ2-4, is as follows: DSGVTQTPKHLITATGQRVTLRCSPRSGDLSVYWYQQSLDQGLQFLIQYYNGEERAKGNILERFSAQQFPDLHSELNLSSLELGDSALYFCASSISGQGAKNIPYFGAGTRLSVL.

This clonotype occurred many times. The rearrangement joins TRBV7-9 to TRBJ2-5; D is unresolved. This CDR3 has 14 residues. CDR1 and CDR2 from the germline V gene are SEHNR and FQNEAQ (reference sequence). With 5 bases removed from V and 2 bases from J, the gap between germline ends came to 12 bases. CDR3 DNA: TGTGCCAGCAGCACGGCTAGGGAACAAGAGACCCAGTACTTC. This sequence encodes CASSTAREQETQYF.

The chain employs TRBV18 and TRBJ2-6; D not certain. The CDR3 contains 16 residues. Germline CDR1 is KGHSH and CDR2 is LQKENI. Trimming removed 3 bases at V and 0 bases at J, with 9 bases between. The CDR3 reads CASSPRLSSGANVLTF. The CDR3 DNA reads as TGTGCCAGCTCACCTCGCCTCAGCTCTGGGGCCAACGTCCTGACTTTC.